This T cell receptor beta chain was found in a study of blood T cells in healthy people across ages. The authors ran a second PCR of roughly 6 to 12 cycles using a sample-barcoded 5' primer and a J-beta primer mix. Each cDNA was tagged by a template-switch adaptor containing 12 random nucleotides. TCRdb re-analysed the 5' RACE reads in MiXCR, keeping a single row per CDR3 protein. The data hold fewer than 1,000,000 distinct CDR3 sequences, with about 45% observed a single time. This clonotype was observed once. The length of the CDR3 is 14 residues. V was pared by 3 bases and J by 2 bases, with 10 bases between. Germline lookup yields CDR1 SGHAT and CDR2 FQNNGV.

This clonotype originated in a man older than 75 in good health. J is TRBJ1-2 and V is TRBV11-2; possible D gene TRBD1, 6 bases. The sequencing sample was made of blood. The CDR3 protein is CASSFNRANYGYTF. The CDR3 coding sequence is TGTGCCAGCAGCTTTAACAGGGCGAACTATGGCTACACCTTC.